This T cell receptor (beta chain) was recorded in a study of CXCR3-negative and CXCR3-positive naive CD8 T cells. Study-wide results and limits: Relative to CXCR3-negative naive cells, CXCR3-positive naive cells had more hydrophobic TRB CDR3s.

Carrying UMI labels, the TRB cDNA libraries were prepared through 5' RACE. TCRdb reprocessed the 5' RACE reads, with one entry per CDR3 protein and no DNA. The repertoire table contains nearly 110,000 distinct CDR3 sequences. Turning to this clonotype: The antigen remains undetermined.

Germline CDR1 is SQVTM and CDR2 is ANQGSEA. CDR3 length: 13 amino acids. The chain has TRBV29-1 and TRBJ2-7. Material: naive CXCR3+ CD8+ T cells from blood. The subset here: CD45RO-CCR7+CD27+CD95- naive CD8+ T cells expressing CXCR3 (TNR3+). This TCR came from a human donor in good health. Some clones in this sample may be carry-over from other donors' samples. CDR3 sequence reads: CSVVTIPGYEQYF.